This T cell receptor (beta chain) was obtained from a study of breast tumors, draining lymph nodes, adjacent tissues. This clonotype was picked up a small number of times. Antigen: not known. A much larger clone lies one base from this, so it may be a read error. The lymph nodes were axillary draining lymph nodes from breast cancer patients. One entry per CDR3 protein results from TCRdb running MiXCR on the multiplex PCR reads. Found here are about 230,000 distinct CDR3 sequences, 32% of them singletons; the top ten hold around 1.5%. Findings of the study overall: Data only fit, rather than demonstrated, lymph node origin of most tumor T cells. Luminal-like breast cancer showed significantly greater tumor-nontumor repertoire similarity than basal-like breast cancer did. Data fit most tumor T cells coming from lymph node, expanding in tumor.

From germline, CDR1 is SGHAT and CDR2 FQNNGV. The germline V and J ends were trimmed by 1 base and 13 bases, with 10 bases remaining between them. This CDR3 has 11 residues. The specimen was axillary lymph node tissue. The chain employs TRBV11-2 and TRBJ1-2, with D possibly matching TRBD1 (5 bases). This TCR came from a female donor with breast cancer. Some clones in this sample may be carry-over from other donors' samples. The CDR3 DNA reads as TGTGCCAGCAGCTTAGGGGGGGTACCCACCTTC. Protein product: CASSLGGVPTF.